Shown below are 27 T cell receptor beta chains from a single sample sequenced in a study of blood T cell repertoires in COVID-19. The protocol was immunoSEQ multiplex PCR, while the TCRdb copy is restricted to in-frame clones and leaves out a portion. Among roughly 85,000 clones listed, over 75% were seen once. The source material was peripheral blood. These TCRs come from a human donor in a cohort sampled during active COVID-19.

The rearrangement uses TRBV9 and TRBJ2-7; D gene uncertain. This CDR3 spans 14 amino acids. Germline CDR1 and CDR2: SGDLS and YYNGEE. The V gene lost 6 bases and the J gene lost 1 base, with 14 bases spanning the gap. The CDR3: CASTNGHHSYEQYF. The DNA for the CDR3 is TGTGCCAGCACCAACGGTCATCATTCCTACGAGCAGTACTTC.

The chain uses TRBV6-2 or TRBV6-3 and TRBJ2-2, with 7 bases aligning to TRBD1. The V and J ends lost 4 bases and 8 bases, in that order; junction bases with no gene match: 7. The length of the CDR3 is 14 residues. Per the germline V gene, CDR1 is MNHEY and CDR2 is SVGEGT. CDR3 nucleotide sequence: TGTGCCAGCAGTTTTCGACAGGGAACTGGGGAGCTGTTTTTT. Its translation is CASSFRQGTGELFF.

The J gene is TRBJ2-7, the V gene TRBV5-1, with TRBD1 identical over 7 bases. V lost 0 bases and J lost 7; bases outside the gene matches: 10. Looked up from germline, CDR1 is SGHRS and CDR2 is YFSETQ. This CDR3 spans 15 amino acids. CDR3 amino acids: CASSLDRGGIGEQYF. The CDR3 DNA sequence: TGCGCCAGCAGCTTGGACAGGGGTGGGATTGGTGAGCAGTACTTC.

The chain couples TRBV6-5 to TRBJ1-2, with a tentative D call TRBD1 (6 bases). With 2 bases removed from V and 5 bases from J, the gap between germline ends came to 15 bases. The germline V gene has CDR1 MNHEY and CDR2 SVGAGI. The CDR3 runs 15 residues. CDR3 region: CASSYGTGYPYGYTF. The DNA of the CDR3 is TGTGCCAGCAGTTACGGTACAGGGTATCCATATGGCTACACCTTC.

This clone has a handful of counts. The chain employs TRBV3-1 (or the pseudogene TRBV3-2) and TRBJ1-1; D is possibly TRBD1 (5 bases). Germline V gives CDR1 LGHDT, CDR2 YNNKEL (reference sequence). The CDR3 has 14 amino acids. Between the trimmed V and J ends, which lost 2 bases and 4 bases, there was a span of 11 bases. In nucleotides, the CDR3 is TGTGCCAGCAGCCAACAGGGTTTACCCACTGAAGCTTTCTTT. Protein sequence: CASSQQGLPTEAFF.

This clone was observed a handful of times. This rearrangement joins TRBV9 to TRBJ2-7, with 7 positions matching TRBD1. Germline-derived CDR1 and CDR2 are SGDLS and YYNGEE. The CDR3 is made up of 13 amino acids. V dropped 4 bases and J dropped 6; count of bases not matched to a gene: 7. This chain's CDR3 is CASSFSRQGEQYF. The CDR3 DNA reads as TGTGCCAGCAGCTTTTCAAGACAGGGCGAGCAGTACTTC.

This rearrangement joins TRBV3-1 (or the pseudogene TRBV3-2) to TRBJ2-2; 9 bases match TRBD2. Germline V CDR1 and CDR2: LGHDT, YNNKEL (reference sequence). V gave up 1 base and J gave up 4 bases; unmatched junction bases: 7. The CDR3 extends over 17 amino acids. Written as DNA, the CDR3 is TGTGCCAGCAGCCAAGGCTGGGCGGGGGGGACCACCGGGGAGCTGTTTTTT. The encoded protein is CASSQGWAGGTTGELFF.

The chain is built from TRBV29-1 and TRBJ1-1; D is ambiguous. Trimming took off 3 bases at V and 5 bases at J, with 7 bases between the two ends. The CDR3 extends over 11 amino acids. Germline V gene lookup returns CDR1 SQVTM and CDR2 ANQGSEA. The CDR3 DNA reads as TGCAGCGTTGAGGGGAGTACTGAAGCTTTCTTT. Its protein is CSVEGSTEAFF.

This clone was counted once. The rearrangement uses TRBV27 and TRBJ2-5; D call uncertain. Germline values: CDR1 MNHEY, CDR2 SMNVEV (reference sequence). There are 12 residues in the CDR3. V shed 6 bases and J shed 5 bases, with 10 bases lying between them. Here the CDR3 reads CASSRIGETQYF. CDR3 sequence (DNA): TGTGCCAGCAGCCGTATCGGGGAGACCCAGTACTTC.

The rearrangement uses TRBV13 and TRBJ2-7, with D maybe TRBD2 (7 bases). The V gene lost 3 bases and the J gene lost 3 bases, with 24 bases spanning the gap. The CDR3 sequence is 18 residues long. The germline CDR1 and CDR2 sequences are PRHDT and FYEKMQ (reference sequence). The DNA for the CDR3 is TGTGCCAGCAGCTTGGGAGGGCCACAGGGAAGGGCGGACTACGAGCAGTACTTC. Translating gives CASSLGGPQGRADYEQYF.

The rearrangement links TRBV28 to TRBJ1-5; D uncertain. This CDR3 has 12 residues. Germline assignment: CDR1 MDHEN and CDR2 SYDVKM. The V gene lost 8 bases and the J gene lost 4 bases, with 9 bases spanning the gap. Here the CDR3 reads CASLTPNQPQHF. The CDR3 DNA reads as TGTGCCAGCCTGACACCTAATCAGCCCCAGCATTTT.

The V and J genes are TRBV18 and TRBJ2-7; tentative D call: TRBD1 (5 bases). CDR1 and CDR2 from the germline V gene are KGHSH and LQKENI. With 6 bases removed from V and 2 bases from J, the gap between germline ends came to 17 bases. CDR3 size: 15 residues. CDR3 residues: CASSQVRTITYEQYF. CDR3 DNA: TGTGCCAGCTCTCAGGTCAGGACAATTACCTACGAGCAGTACTTC.

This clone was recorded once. The CDR3 protein is CASSKQGAQETQYF. For the CDR3, the DNA is TGTGCCAGTAGTAAACAGGGGGCACAAGAGACCCAGTACTTC. This chain connects TRBV19 to TRBJ2-5; 9 nucleotides line up with TRBD1. The CDR3 is 14 residues long. Germline-derived CDR1 and CDR2 are LNHDA and SQIVND (reference sequence). J gave up 2 bases and V 4 bases, and 2 bases lay outside the gene matches. The full variable domain, with the rest looked up from reference TRBV19 and TRBJ2-5, is DGGITQSPKYLFRKEGQNVTLSCEQNLNHDAMYWYRQDPGQGLRLIYYSQIVNDFQKGDIAEGYSVSREKKESFPLTVTSAQKNPTAFYLCASSKQGAQETQYFGPGTRLLVL.

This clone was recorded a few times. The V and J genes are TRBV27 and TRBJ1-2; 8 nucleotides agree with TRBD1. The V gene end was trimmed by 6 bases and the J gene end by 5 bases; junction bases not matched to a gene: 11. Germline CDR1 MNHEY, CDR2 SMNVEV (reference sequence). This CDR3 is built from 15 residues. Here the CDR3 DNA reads TGTGCCAGCAGACCACTCGGGACAGGTTCATATGGCTACACCTTC. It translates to CASRPLGTGSYGYTF.

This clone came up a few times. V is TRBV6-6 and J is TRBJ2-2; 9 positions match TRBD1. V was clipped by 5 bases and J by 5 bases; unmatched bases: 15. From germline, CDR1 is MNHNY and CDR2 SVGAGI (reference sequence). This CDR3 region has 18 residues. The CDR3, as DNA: TGTGCCAGCAGTCGACGGGGGTCGGACAGGGGTGATACCGGGGAGCTGTTTTTT. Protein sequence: CASSRRGSDRGDTGELFF.

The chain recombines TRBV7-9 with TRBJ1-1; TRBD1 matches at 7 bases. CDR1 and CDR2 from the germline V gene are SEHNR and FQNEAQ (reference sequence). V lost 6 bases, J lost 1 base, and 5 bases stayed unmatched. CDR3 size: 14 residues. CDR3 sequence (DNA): TGTGCCAGCAGACCAACAGGGGCGAACACTGAAGCTTTCTTT. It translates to CASRPTGANTEAFF.

For the CDR3, the DNA is TGTGCCAGCAGCCCCCGGACAGAAGGCTACACCTTC. It codes for CASSPRTEGYTF. The chain couples TRBV7-2 to TRBJ1-2; D might be TRBD1 (6 bases). Germline V gene sequence: CDR1 SGHTA, CDR2 FQGNSA. Trimming took off 5 bases at V and 8 bases at J, with 12 bases between the two ends. The CDR3 length is 12 residues.

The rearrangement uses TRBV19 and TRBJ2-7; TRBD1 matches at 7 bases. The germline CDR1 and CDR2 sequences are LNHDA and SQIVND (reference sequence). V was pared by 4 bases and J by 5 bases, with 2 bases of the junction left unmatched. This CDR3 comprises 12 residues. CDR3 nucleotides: TGTGCCAGTAGTACGACAGGGAACGAGCAGTACTTC. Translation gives CASSTTGNEQYF.

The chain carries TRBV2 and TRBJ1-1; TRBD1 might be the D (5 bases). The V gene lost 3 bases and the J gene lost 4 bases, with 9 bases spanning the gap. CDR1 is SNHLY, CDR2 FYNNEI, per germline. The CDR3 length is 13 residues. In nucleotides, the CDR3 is TGTGCCAGCAGTGAGGAGCAGGGCACTGAAGCTTTCTTT. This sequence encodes CASSEEQGTEAFF.

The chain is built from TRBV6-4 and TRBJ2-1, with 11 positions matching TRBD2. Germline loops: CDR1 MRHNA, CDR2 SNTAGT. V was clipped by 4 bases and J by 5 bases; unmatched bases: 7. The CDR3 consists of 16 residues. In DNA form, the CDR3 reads TGTGCCAGCAGTGTCACTCTAGCGGGGGGACACAATGAGCAGTTCTTC. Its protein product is CASSVTLAGGHNEQFF.

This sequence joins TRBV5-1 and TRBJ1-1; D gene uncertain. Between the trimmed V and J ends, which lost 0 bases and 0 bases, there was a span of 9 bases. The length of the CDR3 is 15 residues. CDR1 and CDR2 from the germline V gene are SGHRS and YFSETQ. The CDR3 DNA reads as TGCGCCAGCAGCTTGGCCGCGGGGATGAACACTGAAGCTTTCTTT. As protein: CASSLAAGMNTEAFF.

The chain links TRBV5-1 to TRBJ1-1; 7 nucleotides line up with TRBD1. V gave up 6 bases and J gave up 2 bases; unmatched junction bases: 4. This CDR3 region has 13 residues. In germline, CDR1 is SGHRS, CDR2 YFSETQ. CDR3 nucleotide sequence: TGCGCCAGCACGACAGGGAGTAACACTGAAGCTTTCTTT. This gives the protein CASTTGSNTEAFF.

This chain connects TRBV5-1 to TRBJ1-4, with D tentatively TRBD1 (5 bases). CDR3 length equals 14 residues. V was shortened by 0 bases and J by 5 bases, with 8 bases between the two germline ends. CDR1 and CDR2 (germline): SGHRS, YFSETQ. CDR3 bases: TGCGCCAGCAGCTTGGGACAGCCGAATGAAAAACTGTTTTTT. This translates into CASSLGQPNEKLFF.

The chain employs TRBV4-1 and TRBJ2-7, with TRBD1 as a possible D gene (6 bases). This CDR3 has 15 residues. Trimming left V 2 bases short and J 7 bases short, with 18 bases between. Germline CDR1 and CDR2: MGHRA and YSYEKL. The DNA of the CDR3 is TGCGCCAGCAGCCAACTTCCGGGACACCCTGGGGAGCAGTACTTC. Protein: CASSQLPGHPGEQYF.

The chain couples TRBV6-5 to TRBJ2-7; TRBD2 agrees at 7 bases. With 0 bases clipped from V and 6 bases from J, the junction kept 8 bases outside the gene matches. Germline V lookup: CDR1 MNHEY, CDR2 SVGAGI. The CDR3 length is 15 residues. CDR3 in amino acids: CASSYSGTGTIEQYF. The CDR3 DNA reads TGTGCCAGCAGTTACTCCGGGACCGGGACTATCGAGCAGTACTTC.

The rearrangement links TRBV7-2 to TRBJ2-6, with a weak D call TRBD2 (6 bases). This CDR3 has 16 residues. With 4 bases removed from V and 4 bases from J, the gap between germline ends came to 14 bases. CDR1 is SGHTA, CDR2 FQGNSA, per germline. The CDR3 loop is CASSSGGKSGANVLTF. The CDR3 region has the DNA TGTGCCAGCAGCTCCGGCGGGAAATCGGGGGCCAACGTCCTGACTTTC.

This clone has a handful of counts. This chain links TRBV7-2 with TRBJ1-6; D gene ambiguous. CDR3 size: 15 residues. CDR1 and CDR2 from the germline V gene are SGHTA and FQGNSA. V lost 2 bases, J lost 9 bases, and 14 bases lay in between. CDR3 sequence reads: CASSLSEAAGSPLHF. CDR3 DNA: TGTGCCAGCAGCTTATCAGAGGCCGCGGGTTCACCCCTCCACTTT.